Sequencing of this T cell receptor beta chain was carried out in a study of cytomegalovirus exposure and HLA in healthy donors. Per the germline V gene, CDR1 is GTSNPN and CDR2 is SVGIG (reference sequence). This CDR3 is 12 amino acids long. The trim removed 5 bases at V and 11 bases at J, leaving 6 bases unmatched. PCR amplification relied on 60 Vbeta primers (plus 13 Jbeta primers). The assay was immunoSEQ multiplex PCR, and TCRdb's table has in-frame clones only and misses some. There are some 87,000 clones in the sample; around four fifths occur only once, and about 7% lies in the top ten. A few counts support this clone.

The TCR originated in a man aged 50 to 60 in good health and CMV-seropositive. Sequencing was performed on PBMCs. The V gene is TRBV30, the J gene TRBJ2-1; 10 positions match TRBD1. As DNA, the CDR3 is TGTGCCTGGGTGGGACAGGGGAGAAAGCAGTTCTTC. It yields the protein CAWVGQGRKQFF.